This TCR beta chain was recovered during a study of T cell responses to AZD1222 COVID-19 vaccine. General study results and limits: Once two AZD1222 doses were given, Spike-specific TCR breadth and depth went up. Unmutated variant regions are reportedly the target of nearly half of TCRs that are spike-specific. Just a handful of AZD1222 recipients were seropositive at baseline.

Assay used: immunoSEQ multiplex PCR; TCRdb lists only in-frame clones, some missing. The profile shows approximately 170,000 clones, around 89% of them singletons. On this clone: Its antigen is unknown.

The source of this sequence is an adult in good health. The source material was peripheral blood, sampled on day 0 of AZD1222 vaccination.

CDR3 sequence: CASSQEALGGTYEQYF. The CDR3, as DNA: TGTGCCAGCAGCCAAGAAGCGTTGGGGGGAACCTACGAGCAGTACTTC. The chain combines TRBV4-2 with TRBJ2-7, with a possible D match to TRBD2 (6 bases). The V and J ends lost 0 bases and 2 bases respectively, with 14 bases between them. Germline values: CDR1 LGHNA, CDR2 YNFKEQ. This CDR3 spans 16 amino acids.